A selection of T cell receptor beta chains follows, all from one sample in a study of T-cell reconstitution after alpha-beta-depleted transplantation in children. MiXCR, applied by TCRdb to the PCR reads, yields one record per CDR3 protein. This sample yields more than 200,000 distinct CDR3 sequences, of which roughly 24% are seen a single time; roughly 2.6% belongs to the top ten. The sequences come from PBMCs, collected before TCRalphabeta/CD19-depleted stem cell transplant. All receptors come from a girl aged 2 to 9 with Fanconi anemia, due to receive a stem cell transplant. CDR3s include the opening cysteine and the closing phenylalanine or tryptophan. The D gene is left open where the match is weak. Part of the rows lack a size; the others show once, few, many or a class for expanded clones.

CDR3aa,CDR3nt,v_gene,j_gene,abundance,d_gene
CASSLRQDSYNEQFF,TGTGCCAGCAGCTTACGCCAGGACTCCTACAATGAGCAGTTCTTC,TRBV7-2,TRBJ2-1,few,.
CASSLFEGLKTEAFF,TGCGCCAGCAGCTTGTTTGAGGGTTTGAAGACTGAAGCTTTCTTT,TRBV5-1,TRBJ1-1,.,.
CASSPGDTEAFF,TGTGCCAGCTCACCAGGGGACACTGAAGCTTTCTTT,TRBV18,TRBJ1-1,few,.
CASQRRGSTDTQYF,TGTGCCAGCCAAAGGCGAGGGAGCACAGATACGCAGTATTTT,TRBV25-1,TRBJ2-3,many,.
CASTRHGGVTDTQYF,TGTGCCAGCACTAGACATGGGGGTGTCACAGATACGCAGTATTTT,TRBV12-3/TRBV12-4,TRBJ2-3,many,.
CASSWKTGQGPYNEQFF,TGCGCCAGCAGCTGGAAAACCGGACAGGGGCCATACAATGAGCAGTTCTTC,TRBV5-1,TRBJ2-1,few,TRBD1
CSAARTEETQYF,TGCAGTGCCGCCAGGACGGAAGAGACCCAGTACTTC,TRBV20-1,TRBJ2-5,few,.
CATAGTASYEQYF,TGTGCCACCGCCGGGACCGCCTCCTACGAGCAGTACTTC,TRBV15,TRBJ2-7,many,.
CASSLVGRTYEQYF,TGTGCCAGCAGCTTAGTTGGCAGGACCTACGAGCAGTACTTC,TRBV7-8,TRBJ2-7,.,.
CASSLEDSYNEQFF,TGCGCCAGCAGCTTAGAGGATTCCTACAATGAGCAGTTCTTC,TRBV5-1,TRBJ2-1,.,.
CSARDQSGLASYNEQFF,TGCAGTGCTAGAGATCAGTCGGGACTAGCATCCTACAATGAGCAGTTCTTC,TRBV20-1,TRBJ2-1,.,TRBD2
CSARLLMAGATDTQYF,TGCAGTGCTAGGCTTTTGATGGCGGGGGCCACAGATACGCAGTATTTT,TRBV20-1,TRBJ2-3,many,.